A selection of T cell receptor beta chains follows, all from one sample in a study of cytomegalovirus exposure and HLA in healthy donors. Repertoires were generated with immunoSEQ multiplex PCR, while TCRdb's copy carries only in-frame clones and drops some. Of 90,000 or so clones detected, roughly 85% appear once; the ten largest clones hold 20% to 25%. Source material: PBMCs. The receptors come from a man between 18 and 35 years old in good health and CMV-seropositive. CDR3s include the opening cysteine and the closing phenylalanine or tryptophan. Each record gives: D gene, V gene, clone size, J gene, CDR3 DNA, CDR3 protein. D genes are given only for firm matches. Size is omitted from some rows. Given values are once, few, many or a class for expanded clones.

TRBD1	TRBV28	few	TRBJ2-7	TGTGCCAGCAGTCGTCAGGGGGCCGCGTACTTC	CASSRQGAAYF
-	TRBV5-1	once	TRBJ2-5	TGCGCCAGCAGCTTGGGACAGCCGTCGGGAGAGACCCAGTACTTC	CASSLGQPSGETQYF
-	TRBV18	-	TRBJ1-3	TGTGCCAGCTCACCGAGGGAGGTTCGAAACACCATATATTTT	CASSPREVRNTIYF
-	TRBV28	-	TRBJ1-2	TGTGCCAGCAGTAGGGTCATAGGGGATGGCTACACCTTC	CASSRVIGDGYTF
-	TRBV10-3	-	TRBJ1-4	TGTGCCACAGGAGGAGCTAATGAAAAACTGTTTTTT	CATGGANEKLFF
-	TRBV5-1	once	TRBJ2-5	TGCGCCAGCACCATCCATGCAGGGTCTGGAAAGGAGACCCAGTACTTC	CASTIHAGSGKETQYF
-	TRBV5-1	-	TRBJ2-3	TGCGCCAGCAGCTTGGACAGGGCAGATACGCAGTATTTT	CASSLDRADTQYF
-	TRBV10-3	-	TRBJ2-7	TGTGCCATCAGGAAAAGCGGAGAAAACAACGAGCAGTACTTC	CAIRKSGENNEQYF
TRBD2	TRBV11-3	-	TRBJ2-1	TGTGCCAGCAGCTTATCGAAGGGGACTAGCACCCAGAGCTCCTACAATGAGCAGTTCTTC	CASSLSKGTSTQSSYNEQFF
TRBD1	TRBV28	-	TRBJ2-1	TGTGCCAGCAGGCCCCCGGGACAGGGGAGGGTCGATGAGCAGTTCTTC	CASRPPGQGRVDEQFF
-	TRBV4-1	-	TRBJ1-1	TGCGCCAGCAGCCAAGATCCCCCTTCTCCAACTGTTAACACTGAAGCTTTCTTT	CASSQDPPSPTVNTEAFF
TRBD1	TRBV5-4	-	TRBJ2-1	TGTGCCAGCAGCCCTCGGACAGGGGGCCCCAATGAGCAGTTCTTC	CASSPRTGGPNEQFF
TRBD1	TRBV5-1	once	TRBJ1-1	TGCGCCAGCAGCTTGGGAGAGACAGGGGAGGCTTTCTTT	CASSLGETGEAFF
-	TRBV27	-	TRBJ1-1	TGTGCCACACGGGGGGGGGCGGTCCTCACTGAAGCTTTCTTT	CATRGGAVLTEAFF
-	TRBV30	-	TRBJ2-6	TGTGCCTGGACCCAGGGGACTGGGGCCAACGTCCTGACTTTC	CAWTQGTGANVLTF
-	TRBV6-1	-	TRBJ2-5	TGTGCCAGCAGTGAACGTATTGAGCTACAAGAGACCCAGTACTTC	CASSERIELQETQYF
TRBD2	TRBV5-1	-	TRBJ2-5	TGCGCCAGCAGCCCGGGACTAGCGGGAGTCGATCAAGAGACCCAGTACTTC	CASSPGLAGVDQETQYF
TRBD2	TRBV5-8	-	TRBJ2-7	TGTGCCAGCAGTCGAGGACTAGCGGGAGACTACGAGCAGTACTTC	CASSRGLAGDYEQYF
TRBD1	TRBV5-6	once	TRBJ1-2	TGTGCCAGCAGCTTGATGGACAGGGCAGGTGGCTACACCTTC	CASSLMDRAGGYTF
TRBD2	TRBV10-3	once	TRBJ2-3	TGTGCCATCAACACTAGCGGGAGGGGCACAGATACGCAGTATTTT	CAINTSGRGTDTQYF
TRBD1	TRBV6-4	-	TRBJ2-3	TGTGCCAGCAGGAGACCGACAGGGGGCGAGACAGATACGCAGTATTTT	CASRRPTGGETDTQYF
-	TRBV18	-	TRBJ1-2	TGTGCCAGCTCACAGGGGAACGATGGCTACACCTTC	CASSQGNDGYTF
TRBD1	TRBV13	-	TRBJ2-5	TGTGCCAGCAGCGCCCGACAGGGGGCGGTTTCGGAGACCCAGTACTTC	CASSARQGAVSETQYF
-	TRBV11-2	-	TRBJ1-1	TGTGCCAGCAGCTTAGATAGGTTCCAGGGATCAGCTTTCTTT	CASSLDRFQGSAFF
TRBD1	TRBV5-1	-	TRBJ2-1	TGCGCCAGCAGCGCCGGGACAGGGGTTGGCAATGAGCAGTTCTTC	CASSAGTGVGNEQFF
TRBD1	TRBV5-4	once	TRBJ2-2	TGTGCCAGCAGCTTGGACCAGGGGGCCGGGGAGCTGTTTTTT	CASSLDQGAGELFF
TRBD2	TRBV6-1	-	TRBJ2-1	TGTGCCAGCAGTGAGTTATGGACTAGCGGATACAATGAGCAGTTCTTC	CASSELWTSGYNEQFF
-	TRBV11-2	few	TRBJ2-1	TGTGCCAGCAGTGGGCCTTACAATGAGCAGTTCTTC	CASSGPYNEQFF
-	TRBV19	many	TRBJ2-3	TGTGCCAGTAACTCAGGCCGGACAGATACGCAGTATTTT	CASNSGRTDTQYF
-	TRBV4-1	-	TRBJ1-1	TGCGCCAGCAGCCAAGTGGGAGGAGGGTGGCGGTCCAACACTGAAGCTTTCTTT	CASSQVGGGWRSNTEAFF
TRBD2	TRBV9	-	TRBJ2-3	TGTGCCAGCAGCGTAGCGGGCGGGAGTTATGATACGCAGTATTTT	CASSVAGGSYDTQYF
TRBD2	TRBV5-6	-	TRBJ2-7	TGTGCCAGCAGCGTAGCAGGACTAGCGCTCTCCTACGAGCAGTACTTC	CASSVAGLALSYEQYF
TRBD1	TRBV19	-	TRBJ1-1	TGTGCCAGTAGTATTGGGGGACAGGGCAACACTGAAGCTTTCTTT	CASSIGGQGNTEAFF
TRBD2	TRBV29-1	-	TRBJ2-3	TGCAGCGTGGGCCGACTAGCGGGAGTAACAGATACGCAGTATTTT	CSVGRLAGVTDTQYF
-	TRBV5-6	-	TRBJ2-7	TGTGCCAGCAGCTTGCAGAATCGCTACGAGCAGTACTTC	CASSLQNRYEQYF
TRBD1	TRBV7-2	once	TRBJ1-5	TGTGCCAGCAGCCCCAGGACAGGGGGCCTTCTAACCCAGCATTTT	CASSPRTGGLLTQHF
-	TRBV27	-	TRBJ2-2	TGTGCCAGCAGTACCTCGGACTGGAGGATCGGGGAGCTGTTTTTT	CASSTSDWRIGELFF
-	TRBV7-6	-	TRBJ2-3	TGTGCCAGCAGCTTAACAGGCCCAGATACGCAGTATTTT	CASSLTGPDTQYF
-	TRBV11-2	-	TRBJ2-1	TGTGCCAGCAGGTATAGCGGAAACGGCAATGAGCAGTTCTTC	CASRYSGNGNEQFF
-	TRBV2	-	TRBJ2-2	TGTGCCAGCACCCCCCGGGGGGTCCCAGGGGGGAGCGGGAGCGACACCGGGGAGCTGTTTTTT	CASTPRGVPGGSGSDTGELFF
TRBD2	TRBV9	-	TRBJ2-5	TGTGCCAGCAGCGCCTTGGGACTAGCGGGAATTGAGACCCAGTACTTC	CASSALGLAGIETQYF
-	TRBV7-6	-	TRBJ2-2	TGTGCCAGCAGCTTAGGCCGGTACACCGGGGAGCTGTTTTTT	CASSLGRYTGELFF
-	TRBV6-1	-	TRBJ2-5	TGTGCCAGCAGTTGGACACCTAGGCGGGAGACCCAGTACTTC	CASSWTPRRETQYF
-	TRBV15	once	TRBJ1-2	TGTGCCACCAGCAGAGATCTCGGACAGAGAAATGGCTACACCTTC	CATSRDLGQRNGYTF
TRBD1	TRBV2	-	TRBJ1-2	TGTGCCAGCAAGGGACAGGTTCTTTATGGCTACACCTTC	CASKGQVLYGYTF
-	TRBV5-5	-	TRBJ1-1	TGTGCCAGCAGCTTAGGGAGGGCGAACACTGAAGCTTTCTTT	CASSLGRANTEAFF
TRBD1	TRBV28	few	TRBJ1-2	TGTGCCAGCAGTTTAAGGAGGACAGGGGAGCACACCTTC	CASSLRRTGEHTF
-	TRBV6-5	-	TRBJ1-2	TGTGCCAGCAGTTACCTCCAGGGCGGCTATGGCTACACCTTC	CASSYLQGGYGYTF
-	TRBV7-8	-	TRBJ1-2	TGTGCCAGCAGCTCGGAGGGGCTCCTCTATGGCTACACCTTC	CASSSEGLLYGYTF